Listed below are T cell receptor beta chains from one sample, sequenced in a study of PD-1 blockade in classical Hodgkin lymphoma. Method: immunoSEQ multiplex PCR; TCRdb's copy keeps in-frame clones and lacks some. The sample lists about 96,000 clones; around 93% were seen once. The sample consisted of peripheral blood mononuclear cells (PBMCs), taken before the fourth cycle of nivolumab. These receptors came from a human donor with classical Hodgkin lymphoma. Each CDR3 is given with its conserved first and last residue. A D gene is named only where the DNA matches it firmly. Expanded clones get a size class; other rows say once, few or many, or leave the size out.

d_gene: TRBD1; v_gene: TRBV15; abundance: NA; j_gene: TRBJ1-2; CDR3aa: CATSRSRDRGIGGYTF; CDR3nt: TGTGCCACCAGCCGAAGCCGGGACAGAGGGATCGGGGGCTACACCTTC
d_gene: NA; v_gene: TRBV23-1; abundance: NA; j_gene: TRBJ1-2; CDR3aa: CASSQRTYTF; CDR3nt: TGCGCCAGCAGTCAACGGACATACACCTTC
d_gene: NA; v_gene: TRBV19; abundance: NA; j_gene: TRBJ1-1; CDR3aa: CASREREVRTEAFF; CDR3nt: TGTGCCAGTAGGGAGCGCGAGGTGAGGACTGAAGCTTTCTTT
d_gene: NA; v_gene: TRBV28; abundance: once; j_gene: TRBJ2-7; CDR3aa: CASNPATGFQLREQYF; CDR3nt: TGTGCCAGCAATCCCGCCACAGGGTTCCAACTACGCGAGCAGTACTTC
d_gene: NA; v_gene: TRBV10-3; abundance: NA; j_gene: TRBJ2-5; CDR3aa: CATQVREKETQYF; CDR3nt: TGTGCCACCCAAGTGAGGGAGAAAGAGACCCAGTACTTC
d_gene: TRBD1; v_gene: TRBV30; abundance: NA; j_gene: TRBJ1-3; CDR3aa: CAWSQAGGGNTIYF; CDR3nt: TGTGCCTGGAGTCAAGCAGGGGGAGGAAACACCATATATTTT
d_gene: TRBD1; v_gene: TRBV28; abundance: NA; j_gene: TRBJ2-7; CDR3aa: CASSLGWGGTGDYEQYF; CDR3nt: TGTGCCAGCAGTTTAGGATGGGGGGGGACAGGGGACTACGAGCAGTACTTC
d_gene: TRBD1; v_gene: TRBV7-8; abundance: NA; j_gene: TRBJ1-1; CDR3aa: CASSLARDRANTEAFF; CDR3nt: TGTGCCAGCAGCTTAGCAAGGGACAGGGCGAACACTGAAGCTTTCTTT
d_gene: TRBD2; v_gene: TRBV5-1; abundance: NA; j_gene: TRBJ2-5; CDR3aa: CASSSTRTSGETQYF; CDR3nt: TGCGCCAGCAGCTCAACGCGGACTAGTGGGGAGACCCAGTACTTC
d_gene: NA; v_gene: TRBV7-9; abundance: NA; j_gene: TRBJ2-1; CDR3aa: CASSLSGGFLESEQFF; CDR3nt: TGTGCCAGCAGCTTATCCGGGGGATTCCTCGAGAGTGAGCAGTTCTTC
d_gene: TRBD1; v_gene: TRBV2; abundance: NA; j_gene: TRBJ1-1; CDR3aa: CASRGQGPEAFF; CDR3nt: TGTGCCAGCAGGGGACAGGGTCCTGAAGCTTTCTTT